Below, 28 T cell receptor beta chains from the same sample are listed, as sequenced in a study of T cells in Graves' hyperthyroidism and ophthalmopathy. TCR beta CDR3 region amplification was performed from RNA transcripts. The HTBI primer set served for first-round RT-PCR of the TCR CDR3. TCRdb reprocessed the multiplex PCR reads via MiXCR and lists one record per CDR3 protein. The data contain 340,000 or so distinct CDR3 sequences, around 23% of them seen just once; the ten biggest clones take up around 50%. The specimen sequenced was blood. These receptor sequences come from a woman aged 45-59 years with Graves' hyperthyroidism.

The rearrangement links TRBV6-2 or TRBV6-3 to TRBJ2-7, with D tentatively TRBD1 (6 bases). The CDR3 consists of 14 residues. V was pared by 2 bases and J by 6 bases, with 14 bases between. The germline V gene encodes CDR1 MNHEY and CDR2 SVGEGT. CDR3 nucleotides: TGTGCCAGCAGTTACCTTAGTGGGGGCGGCGAGCAGTACTTC. Protein product: CASSYLSGGGEQYF.

Ten or more counts support this clonotype. The chain carries TRBV3-1 and TRBJ1-5, with D possibly matching TRBD1 (5 bases). The germline gives CDR1 LGHDT, CDR2 YNNKEL (reference sequence). The CDR3 extends over 14 amino acids. The V end lost 4 bases, the J end lost 4 bases, and 11 bases lay between the germline ends. The CDR3 bases are TGTGCCAGCAGCCCCCACAGGACTAATCAGCCCCAGCATTTT. Translated: CASSPHRTNQPQHF.

The chain links TRBV9 to TRBJ2-1; perhaps TRBD1 as D (5 bases). The CDR3 spans 15 residues. Deletions cut 4 bases from V and 7 bases from J, with 18 bases between. Germline V gives CDR1 SGDLS, CDR2 YYNGEE. CDR3 in DNA: TGTGCCAGCAGCCCCCACGACAGTTCTAGGAATGAGCAGTTCTTC. It codes for CASSPHDSSRNEQFF.

This clonotype was counted at least ten times. The chain employs TRBV10-1 and TRBJ1-5; D call uncertain. V dropped 1 base and J dropped 6 bases, with 4 bases sitting between them. CDR1 WNHNN and CDR2 SYGVQD come from the germline V gene (reference sequence). There are 12 residues in the CDR3. This chain's CDR3 is CASSEFGQPQHF. DNA for the CDR3: TGCGCCAGCAGTGAGTTCGGTCAGCCCCAGCATTTT.

Notes on this clonotype: A much larger clone sits a single nucleotide away, making a read error possible. V gene TRBV7-3 combines with J gene TRBJ1-2; 8 nucleotides align to TRBD1. Unmatched junction bases numbered 4, after V lost 5 bases and J lost 5 bases. Germline lookup yields CDR1 SGHTA and CDR2 FQGTGA. The CDR3 contains 13 residues. The CDR3: CASSKGQAYGYTF. In DNA form, the CDR3 reads TGTGCCAGCAGCAAGGGACAGGCTTATGGCTACACCTTC.

About this clonotype: One base away lies a much larger clone, so this may be a sequencing read error. The V and J genes are TRBV2 and TRBJ2-4, with D perhaps matching TRBD1 (5 bases). Judging by the DNA end, TRBJ2-1 fits better; the J call may be wrong. Germline CDR1 SNHLY, CDR2 FYNNEI. CDR3 length: 16 residues. The CDR3 nucleotides read TGTGCCAGCAGTGGTGAGACAGTGATGGCCAAAAACATTCAGTTCTTC. It codes for CASSGETVMAKNIQFF.

This clonotype was detected only a few times. The chain carries TRBV6-1 and TRBJ2-3; TRBD1 matches 7 bases. With V trimmed by 6 bases and J by 7 bases, 4 bases remained unmatched. Germline V gene data show CDR1 as MNHNS and CDR2 as SASEGT. This CDR3 is built from 12 residues. The CDR3 region has the DNA TGTGCCAGCAGCAAGGGGGCCTATACGCAGTATTTT. Amino acids: CASSKGAYTQYF.

This clonotype came up many times. The chain joins TRBV7-9 to TRBJ2-3; D uncertain. Deletions cut 6 bases from V and 2 bases from J, with 15 bases between. The CDR3 contains 15 residues. Germline CDR1 reads SEHNR; CDR2 reads FQNEAQ (reference sequence). The CDR3 is CASRQVAGLTDTQYF. For the CDR3, the DNA is TGTGCCAGCAGACAAGTAGCTGGCCTCACAGATACGCAGTATTTT.

The chain carries TRBV6-2 or TRBV6-3 and TRBJ2-3; D remains ambiguous. Trimming left V 7 bases short and J 1 base short, with 15 bases between. There are 15 residues in the CDR3. The germline CDR1 and CDR2 sequences are MNHEY and SVGEGT. The CDR3 reads CASTTSSWGTDTQYF. CDR3 in DNA: TGTGCCAGCACCACCTCCTCATGGGGCACAGATACGCAGTATTTT.

Details on this clonotype: A read error is possible here, since a much larger clone lies one base away. The J gene is TRBJ1-1, the V gene TRBV5-1, with no clear D. CDR1 is SGHRS, CDR2 YFSETQ, per germline. The CDR3 has 15 residues. CDR3 bases: TGCGCCGGCAGCCCCAGAGGCCGGACGAACACTGAAGCTTTCTTT. As protein: CAGSPRGRTNTEAFF. Variable domain in full (rest from reference TRBV5-1 and TRBJ1-1): KAGVTQTPRYLIKTRGQQVTLSCSPISGHRSVSWYQQTPGQGLQFLFEYFSETQRNKGNFPGRFSGRQFSNSRSEMNVSTLELGDSALYLCAGSPRGRTNTEAFFGQGTRLTVV.

This clonotype was seen at least ten times. The rearrangement links TRBV5-1 to TRBJ2-1; 10 bases map to TRBD2. Looked up from germline, CDR1 is SGHRS and CDR2 is YFSETQ. With V trimmed by 3 bases and J by 5 bases, 8 bases remained unmatched. This CDR3 is 16 amino acids long. Here the CDR3 DNA reads TGCGCCAGCAGCTCAAGTCTAGCGGGAGAGAACAATGAGCAGTTCTTC. Translating it yields CASSSSLAGENNEQFF. The whole variable domain, remainder taken from reference TRBV5-1 and TRBJ2-1, is KAGVTQTPRYLIKTRGQQVTLSCSPISGHRSVSWYQQTPGQGLQFLFEYFSETQRNKGNFPGRFSGRQFSNSRSEMNVSTLELGDSALYLCASSSSLAGENNEQFFGPGTRLTVL.

The sample holds many counts of this clonotype. This sequence joins TRBV7-8 and TRBJ1-1; D unclear. Trimming shortened V by 1 base and J by 6 bases, and 6 bases separated the two germline ends. The length of the CDR3 is 12 residues. Germline CDR1 is SGHVS and CDR2 is FQNEAQ. The CDR3 reads CASSLDLAEAFF. DNA of the CDR3: TGTGCCAGCAGCTTAGATCTTGCTGAAGCTTTCTTT.

V is TRBV27 and J is TRBJ1-4, with TRBD1 as a possible D gene (6 bases). Germline CDR1 and CDR2: MNHEY and SMNVEV (reference sequence). This CDR3 has 14 amino acids. The V end was cut by 5 bases, the J end by 7 bases, with 14 bases between. In DNA, the CDR3 is TGTGCCAGCAGTGCACAGGGTGTGCGTGAAAAACTGTTTTTT. This sequence encodes CASSAQGVREKLFF.

This clonotype was counted at least ten times. The chain links TRBV11-2 to TRBJ2-2; D perhaps matches TRBD1 (6 bases). Germline V gene data show CDR1 as SGHAT and CDR2 as FQNNGV. Between the trimmed V and J ends, which lost 5 bases and 3 bases, there was a span of 10 bases. This CDR3 has 14 amino acids. CDR3: CASSPGQYTGELFF. The CDR3 coding sequence is TGTGCCAGCAGCCCAGGACAGTACACCGGGGAGCTGTTTTTT.

This clonotype was seen repeatedly, ten times or more. The J gene is TRBJ2-5, the V gene TRBV28; 9 nucleotides line up with TRBD1. V was clipped by 2 bases and J by 4 bases; unmatched bases: 14. The CDR3 is 18 amino acids. The germline V gene has CDR1 MDHEN and CDR2 SYDVKM. CDR3 residues: CASSLIGALGQGTETQYF. In DNA, the CDR3 is TGTGCCAGCAGTTTAATAGGGGCCTTGGGACAGGGCACAGAGACCCAGTACTTC.

This clonotype was counted once. The chain employs TRBV5-1 and TRBJ1-1; a possible D gene is TRBD1 (5 bases). The V and J ends lost 4 bases and 0 bases respectively, with 13 bases between them. The CDR3 totals 15 residues. The V gene's germline CDR1 is SGHRS and CDR2 YFSETQ. The CDR3 here is CASSQEGVMNTEAFF. The CDR3 DNA sequence: TGCGCCAGCAGCCAAGAAGGGGTCATGAACACTGAAGCTTTCTTT.

This clonotype was counted ten times or more. The chain uses TRBV11-3 and TRBJ2-5, with D tentatively TRBD1 (6 bases). V lost 4 bases and J 5 bases, leaving 17 bases between the germline ends. The germline V gene encodes CDR1 SGHNT and CDR2 YENEEA. CDR3 length: 15 amino acids. The CDR3 spells CASSSRGPRVETQYF. The CDR3 bases are TGTGCCAGCAGCTCCAGGGGACCCCGAGTGGAGACCCAGTACTTC.

CDR3 amino acids: CASSLSGGTQYF. DNA for the CDR3: TGTGCCAGCTCCCTCTCCGGAGGTACGCAGTATTTT. The rearrangement links TRBV9 to TRBJ2-3; maybe TRBD2 (5 bases). V was trimmed by 7 bases and J by 8 bases, leaving 14 bases between them. This CDR3 contains 12 residues. Looked up from germline, CDR1 is SGDLS and CDR2 is YYNGEE.

This clonotype was found many times. J is TRBJ2-3 and V is TRBV27; 10 bases fit TRBD1. The CDR3 has 15 residues. CDR1 and CDR2 from the germline V gene are MNHEY and SMNVEV (reference sequence). V lost 6 bases, J lost 1 base, and 4 bases stayed unmatched. CDR3 sequence (DNA): TGTGCCAGCAGCTCCGGGACAGGGGGCACAGATACGCAGTATTTT. As protein: CASSSGTGGTDTQYF.

This clonotype has a count of ten or more. V gene TRBV5-1 combines with J gene TRBJ1-1; 10 nucleotides line up with TRBD1. V dropped 0 bases and J dropped 1; count of bases not matched to a gene: 3. CDR3 length equals 16 residues. Germline-derived CDR1 and CDR2 are SGHRS and YFSETQ. For the CDR3, the DNA is TGCGCCAGCAGCTTGGGGACAGGGGGAGGGAACACTGAAGCTTTCTTT. It encodes CASSLGTGGGNTEAFF.

This clonotype was counted a few times. The chain joins TRBV30 to TRBJ1-2; D is unclear. Germline V gene data show CDR1 as GTSNPN and CDR2 as SVGIG (reference sequence). Trimming cost V 3 bases and J 6 bases, with 5 bases left between them. The CDR3 is 10 residues long. The CDR3 reads CAWRRNGYTF. DNA for the CDR3: TGTGCCTGGAGACGGAATGGCTACACCTTC.

This clonotype was seen a few times. V is TRBV2 and J is TRBJ2-1; possibly TRBD2 for D (6 bases). Looked up from germline, CDR1 is SNHLY and CDR2 is FYNNEI. The germline V and J ends were trimmed by 3 bases and 0 bases, with 15 bases remaining between them. CDR3 length equals 17 residues. This CDR3 reads CASSEILRGISYNEQFF. For the CDR3, the DNA is TGTGCCAGCAGTGAGATCCTGCGGGGAATCTCCTACAATGAGCAGTTCTTC.

This clonotype occurred many times. The J gene is TRBJ2-3, the V gene TRBV11-3, with D unresolved. The CDR3 covers 13 residues. CDR1 and CDR2 (germline): SGHNT, YENEEA. Trimming took off 1 base at V and 3 bases at J, with 5 bases between the two ends. This chain's CDR3 is CASSLVFTDTQYF. The CDR3 DNA reads TGTGCCAGCAGCTTAGTTTTTACAGATACGCAGTATTTT.

This clonotype was seen many times. In DNA, the CDR3 is TGTGCCAGCAGTGAAGCGCTTCGCGAGGGTGAGCAGTACTTC. Residues: CASSEALREGEQYF. V is TRBV6-1 and J is TRBJ2-7, with D possibly TRBD2 on 5 matching bases. The CDR3 runs 14 residues. The ends were cut back, 0 bases at V and 7 bases at J, with 13 bases in the middle. CDR1 is MNHNS, CDR2 SASEGT, per germline.

This clonotype has at least ten counts. This sequence joins TRBV5-1 and TRBJ2-2, with 7 bases that match TRBD1. The CDR3 contains 15 residues. Germline-derived CDR1 and CDR2 are SGHRS and YFSETQ. The V segment lost 2 bases and the J segment 2 bases; nucleotides outside the gene matches: 3. The DNA for the CDR3 is TGCGCCAGCAGCTTCGACAGGGCCAACACCGGGGAGCTGTTTTTT. As protein: CASSFDRANTGELFF.

The sample holds a few counts of this clonotype. The gene calls are TRBV3-1 and TRBJ2-7; 9 positions agree with TRBD2. V dropped 0 bases and J dropped 0; count of bases not matched to a gene: 6. Germline values: CDR1 LGHDT, CDR2 YNNKEL (reference sequence). CDR3 length: 17 amino acids. The CDR3 DNA reads TGTGCCAGCAGCCAAGATGTCCTAGCGGGGAGCTCCTACGAGCAGTACTTC. This encodes CASSQDVLAGSSYEQYF.

In the case of this clonotype: A much larger clone lies one base from this, so it may be a read error. This sequence joins TRBV27 and TRBJ2-7; D may be TRBD2 (5 bases). Trimming pared 5 bases from V and 4 bases from J, leaving 18 bases between. The CDR3 is 15 residues long. CDR1 and CDR2 from the germline V gene are MNHEY and SMNVEV (reference sequence). CDR3 DNA: TGTGCCAGCAGTCCCCAGGCCGGACTTATTTACGAGCAGTACTTC. It encodes CASSPQAGLIYEQYF.

This clonotype was seen at least ten times. The genes are TRBV3-1 and TRBJ1-2; TRBD1 aligns across 8 bases. The CDR3 has 14 amino acids. Germline V CDR1 and CDR2: LGHDT, YNNKEL (reference sequence). The V segment lost 4 bases and the J segment 6 bases; nucleotides outside the gene matches: 7. This chain's CDR3 is CASSPSDRADGYTF. CDR3 in DNA: TGTGCCAGCAGCCCTTCGGACAGGGCAGATGGCTACACCTTC. Full variable domain (rest looked up from reference TRBV3-1 and TRBJ1-2): DTAVSQTPKYLVTQMGNDKSIKCEQNLGHDTMYWYKQDSKKFLKIMFSYNNKELIINETVPNRFSPKSPDKAHLNLHINSLELGDSAVYFCASSPSDRADGYTFGSGTRLTVV.